This T cell receptor beta chain is from a study of OX40 agonist ivuxolimab in advanced cancers. On the study more broadly: Partial responses, seen in three patients, involved one hepatocellular carcinoma and two cutaneous melanomas.

Patients with autoimmune history or systemic immunosuppression were excluded. The CDR3 is 12 amino acids. The V gene's germline CDR1 is MNHEY and CDR2 SVGAGI. Between the trimmed V and J ends, which lost 10 bases and 4 bases, there was a span of 10 bases. Profiled with immunoSEQ multiplex PCR; TCRdb holds only in-frame clones, not every one. The sample shows tens of thousands of clones, roughly 86% of them seen only once. Here the sequenced sample was CD4+ or CD8+ T cells sorted from blood, taken in a trial of the OX40 agonist ivuxolimab. The sequence was collected from an adult with an advanced solid tumor such as melanoma, head and neck, liver or kidney cancer. V gene TRBV6-5 combines with J gene TRBJ2-2; D unclear. The CDR3 region is CATAWSTGELFF. In DNA form, the CDR3 reads TGTGCCACCGCCTGGAGCACCGGGGAGCTGTTTTTT.